This T cell receptor (beta chain) was identified during a study of shared clonotypes between healthy human individuals. This CDR3 spans 14 amino acids. Trimming removed 10 bases from V and 0 bases from J, with 12 bases in between. Germline V gene sequence: CDR1 MNHNY, CDR2 SVGAGI (reference sequence). The table came from immunoSEQ multiplex PCR; TCRdb's copy has only in-frame clones and leaves some out. The sample records about 2,200,000 clones, 85% to 95% being singletons. Naive CD8 cells comprised CD45RO-negative, CCR7-positively selected cells, excluding terminally differentiated effector memory CD45RA+ cells. Donors were healthy HIV-negative adults without recent acute infections or vaccinations. This clone was observed a single time. What it recognizes is unknown. Study-level results: Non-shared clonotypes had lower generation probabilities than those shared by all four donors. An expected dependence of interdonor clonotype sharing on sequencing depth was noted. Approximately 5% was the fraction of naive CD4 clonotypes found shared across four donors.

The source material was naive CD8+ T cells from PBMCs. The chain has TRBV6-6 and TRBJ2-2; D gene unclear. The source is a young man in good health. Some clones in this sample may be carry-over from other donors' samples. The CDR3 sequence is CAISPAPNTGELFF. The CDR3 bases are TGTGCCATCTCACCGGCTCCGAACACCGGGGAGCTGTTTTTT.